Following are 23 T cell receptor beta chains from one sample sequenced in a study of PD-1 blockade in classical Hodgkin lymphoma. Assay: immunoSEQ multiplex PCR; the TCRdb copy retains only in-frame clones and omits some. This table has under 70,000 clones, over 70% appearing once. Brentuximab vedotin exposure varied among the patients, all of whom had relapsed after autologous stem cell transplantation. The specimen was peripheral blood mononuclear cells (PBMCs), collected before the second cycle of nivolumab. The source is a human donor with classical Hodgkin lymphoma.

This sequence joins TRBV5-1 and TRBJ1-1, with 12 bases matching TRBD1. Germline V gene data show CDR1 as SGHRS and CDR2 as YFSETQ. J gave up 9 bases and V 4 bases, and 4 bases lay outside the gene matches. This CDR3 contains 13 residues. This chain's CDR3 is CASSPGQGAQAFF. The CDR3 DNA follows: TGCGCCAGCAGCCCGGGACAGGGGGCTCAAGCTTTCTTT.

This clone occurred once. The chain employs TRBV4-1 and TRBJ1-5; 12 bases align to TRBD1. Per the germline V gene, CDR1 is MGHRA and CDR2 is YSYEKL. Trimming cost V 4 bases and J 4 bases; bases outside gene matches: 2. The length of the CDR3 is 15 residues. DNA of the CDR3: TGCGCCAGCAGCCTGGGACAGGGGGCAAATCAGCCCCAGCATTTT. Protein product: CASSLGQGANQPQHF.

This chain joins TRBV9 and TRBJ2-2; D gene ambiguous. CDR1 and CDR2 (germline): SGDLS, YYNGEE. This CDR3 comprises 14 residues. Trimming pared 2 bases from V and 6 bases from J, leaving 11 bases between. The chain's CDR3 is CASSVFPSAGELFF. The CDR3 DNA sequence: TGTGCCAGCAGCGTTTTTCCTTCCGCCGGGGAGCTGTTTTTT.

V is TRBV15 and J is TRBJ1-2; D is undetermined. This CDR3 is 15 amino acids long. V dropped 1 base and J dropped 6 bases, with 15 bases sitting between them. CDR1 LNHNV and CDR2 YYDKDF come from the germline V gene (reference sequence). The DNA for the CDR3 is TGTGCCACCAGCAGAGGGCCGCCTGCCCGGGATGGCTACACCTTC. Amino acid sequence: CATSRGPPARDGYTF.

This clone showed up just once. CDR3 bases: TGTGCCATCAGTGTACAGGGGCATGCTGGAAACACCATATATTTT. Protein sequence: CAISVQGHAGNTIYF. The V call is TRBV10-3, the J call TRBJ1-3, with 7 bases aligning to TRBD1. V trimming: 4 bases; J trimming: 2 bases; junction bases outside the gene matches: 5. Germline CDR1 ENHRY, CDR2 SYGVKD. The CDR3 runs to 15 residues.

The genes are TRBV27 and TRBJ2-7; TRBD2 agrees at 14 bases. The CDR3 has 15 residues. Germline values: CDR1 MNHEY, CDR2 SMNVEV (reference sequence). Trimming removed 6 bases from V and 3 bases from J; junction bases left unmatched: 4. The CDR3 loop is CASRGLAGEYYEQYF. The CDR3 DNA reads as TGTGCCAGCAGGGGACTAGCGGGAGAATACTACGAGCAGTACTTC.

The chain uses TRBV4-1 and TRBJ1-1, with 8 bases matching TRBD1. Trimming took 4 bases from V and 6 from J; bases not matched to a gene: 10. Looked up from germline, CDR1 is MGHRA and CDR2 is YSYEKL. The CDR3 has 15 residues. CDR3 nucleotide sequence: TGCGCCAGCAGCCTAACCGGGACAGGTTGGTCTGAAGCTTTCTTT. Encoded protein: CASSLTGTGWSEAFF.

CDR3 amino acids: CASSQDIGGYNEQFF. Written as DNA, the CDR3 is TGTGCCAGCAGCCAAGATATAGGGGGATACAATGAGCAGTTCTTC. This chain connects TRBV4-2 to TRBJ2-1, with a tentative D call TRBD1 (6 bases). CDR1 and CDR2 from the germline V gene are LGHNA and YNFKEQ. V was cut by 0 bases and J by 4 bases, with 10 bases left in between. The CDR3 runs to 15 residues.

As DNA, the CDR3 is TGTGCCAGCTCACCACCTAGACAGGGGGCTAACTATGGCTACACCTTC. Residues: CASSPPRQGANYGYTF. The chain is built from TRBV18 and TRBJ1-2; 9 positions match TRBD1. J gave up 0 bases and V 0 bases, and 2 bases lay outside the gene matches. Germline-derived CDR1 and CDR2 are KGHSH and LQKENI. The CDR3 contains 16 residues.

This clone occurred a few times. The V gene is TRBV10-3, the J gene TRBJ2-2; D is ambiguous. With 2 bases removed from V and 0 bases from J, the gap between germline ends came to 7 bases. Germline V gene lookup returns CDR1 ENHRY and CDR2 SYGVKD. The CDR3 runs to 15 residues. DNA for the CDR3: TGTGCCATCAGTGAGGGGTTCGCGAACACCGGGGAGCTGTTTTTT. Residues: CAISEGFANTGELFF.

The J gene is TRBJ2-7, the V gene TRBV7-7; 8 bases line up with TRBD1. Unmatched junction bases numbered 0, after V lost 2 bases and J lost 3 bases. Germline assignment: CDR1 SSHAT and CDR2 FNYEAQ (reference sequence). The CDR3 totals 13 residues. This CDR3 reads CASSLTGGYEQYF. In DNA, the CDR3 is TGTGCCAGCAGCTTAACAGGGGGCTACGAGCAGTACTTC.

Written as DNA, the CDR3 is TGTGCCAGCCGATCCCCTCGACAGGTTAATCAGCCCCAGCATTTT. It yields the protein CASRSPRQVNQPQHF. This rearrangement joins TRBV28 to TRBJ1-5; possibly TRBD1 for D (6 bases). Germline V gives CDR1 MDHEN, CDR2 SYDVKM. CDR3 length: 15 amino acids. Deletions cut 8 bases from V and 4 bases from J, with 18 bases between.

The genes are TRBV30 and TRBJ1-4; D might be TRBD1 (5 bases). Germline V gene sequence: CDR1 GTSNPN, CDR2 SVGIG (reference sequence). Trimming left V 0 bases short and J 8 bases short, with 10 bases between. The CDR3 has 13 residues. In DNA form, the CDR3 reads TGTGCCTGGAGTGTTCAGGGATGGGAAAAACTGTTTTTT. This encodes CAWSVQGWEKLFF. The variable domain in full, completed from reference TRBV30 and TRBJ1-4, reads SQTIHQWPATLVQPVGSPLSLECTVEGTSNPNLYWYRQAAGRGLQLLFYSVGIGQISSEVPQNLSASRPQDRQFILSSKKLLLSDSGFYLCAWSVQGWEKLFFGSGTQLSVL.

This clone showed up just once. The chain combines TRBV19 with TRBJ1-5, with D unclear. The germline V gene encodes CDR1 LNHDA and CDR2 SQIVND (reference sequence). The CDR3 consists of 15 residues. Trimming pared 7 bases from V and 2 bases from J, leaving 15 bases between. CDR3 coding DNA: TGTGCCAGTACCAGTCAGGAGGCCGGCAATCAGCCCCAGCATTTT. As protein: CASTSQEAGNQPQHF. Variable domain in full (rest from reference TRBV19 and TRBJ1-5): DGGITQSPKYLFRKEGQNVTLSCEQNLNHDAMYWYRQDPGQGLRLIYYSQIVNDFQKGDIAEGYSVSREKKESFPLTVTSAQKNPTAFYLCASTSQEAGNQPQHFGDGTRLSIL.

The chain uses TRBV6-6 and TRBJ2-3, with D unresolved. The CDR3 covers 11 residues. CDR1 is MNHNY and CDR2 is SVGAGI in the germline V gene (reference sequence). Deletions cut 5 bases from V and 4 bases from J, with 4 bases between. The CDR3 spells CASSQADTQYF. Here the CDR3 DNA reads TGTGCCAGCAGTCAAGCAGATACGCAGTATTTT.

This clone was counted between two and nine times. V is TRBV18 and J is TRBJ2-7, with 8 positions matching TRBD2. The CDR3 has 14 amino acids. The germline V gene encodes CDR1 KGHSH and CDR2 LQKENI. V dropped 6 bases and J dropped 2; count of bases not matched to a gene: 6. The CDR3, as DNA: TGTGCCAGCTCCGGGGGGGCAGACCCCTACGAGCAGTACTTC. It codes for CASSGGADPYEQYF.

This clone has a single count. The chain employs TRBV11-2 and TRBJ2-7, with D possibly TRBD1 on 6 matching bases. Germline lookup yields CDR1 SGHAT and CDR2 FQNNGV. The V end was cut by 6 bases, the J end by 3 bases, with 15 bases between. The CDR3 spans 14 residues. DNA for the CDR3: TGTGCCAGCAGTTTTAGCCCACAGGGCTACGAGCAGTACTTC. Translation: CASSFSPQGYEQYF.

The chain has TRBV25-1 and TRBJ2-3; D perhaps matches TRBD2 (6 bases). The CDR3 sequence is 17 residues long. Trimming cost V 2 bases and J 1 base, with 16 bases left between them. Per the germline V gene, CDR1 is MGHDK and CDR2 is SYGVNS. CDR3 in DNA: TGTGCCAGCAGTGAAGGAACGGGGGTGCAGGGCACAGATACGCAGTATTTT. This translates into CASSEGTGVQGTDTQYF.

The table lists this clone with a few counts. V is TRBV15 and J is TRBJ1-2; D gene uncertain. The CDR3 runs to 14 residues. The V gene lost 0 bases and the J gene lost 3 bases, with 8 bases spanning the gap. Germline CDR1 LNHNV, CDR2 YYDKDF (reference sequence). The CDR3 sequence: CATSREDGYYGYTF. The CDR3 DNA is TGTGCCACCAGCAGAGAGGACGGCTACTATGGCTACACCTTC.

This clone was seen more than once but under ten times. The J gene is TRBJ1-1, the V gene TRBV2; D is ambiguous. Trimming removed 6 bases at V and 4 bases at J, with 6 bases between. This CDR3 is 11 amino acids long. The V gene's germline CDR1 is SNHLY and CDR2 FYNNEI. CDR3 protein: CASRGGTEAFF. The CDR3 nucleotides are TGTGCCAGCAGAGGCGGCACTGAAGCTTTCTTT.

J is TRBJ1-6 and V is TRBV28; 8 positions agree with TRBD1. Per germline, CDR1 MDHEN and CDR2 SYDVKM. V was pared by 7 bases and J by 9 bases, with 8 bases of the junction left unmatched. This CDR3 is built from 14 residues. The CDR3 coding sequence is TGTGCCAGCACAACGACAGGGGTATTTTCACCCCTCCACTTT. Its translation: CASTTTGVFSPLHF. Looking up the rest from reference TRBV28 and TRBJ1-6 gives the full variable domain: DVKVTQSSRYLVKRTGEKVFLECVQDMDHENMFWYRQDPGLGLRLIYFSYDVKMKEKGDIPEGYSVSREKKERFSLILESASTNQTSMYLCASTTTGVFSPLHFGNGTRLTVT.

In this sample, this clone turned up a few times. This chain uses TRBV28 with TRBJ1-4; D remains unclear. Trimming stripped 2 bases from V and 3 bases from J, with 10 bases between. Germline CDR1 and CDR2: MDHEN and SYDVKM. This CDR3 comprises 15 residues. The DNA of the CDR3 is TGTGCCAGCAGTTTAACTGGGAATGCTAATGAAAAACTGTTTTTT. The encoded protein is CASSLTGNANEKLFF.

The chain carries TRBV7-6 and TRBJ2-7; weak D call: TRBD2 (6 bases). Trimming left V 1 base short and J 3 bases short, with 10 bases between. In germline, CDR1 is SGHVS, CDR2 FNYEAQ. This CDR3 contains 14 residues. For the CDR3, the DNA is TGTGCCAGCAGCTTAGGGGGTAGCGGCTACGAGCAGTACTTC. Protein: CASSLGGSGYEQYF.